Listed below are T cell receptor beta chains from one sample, sequenced in a study of blood T cells in healthy people across ages. TCRdb redid the calling of the 5' RACE reads with MiXCR, one entry per CDR3 protein. The table has some 790,000 distinct CDR3 sequences, about 30% seen once; the top ten hold approximately 15%. Material: blood. The receptors shown here come from an elderly woman in good health. Each CDR3 is given with its conserved first and last residue. Each record gives: J gene, D gene, clone size, V gene, CDR3 DNA, CDR3 protein. A D gene is named only where the DNA matches it firmly. Not all rows give a size; the values are once, few, many and, for expanded clones, a class.

J gene: TRBJ1-5
D gene: -
clone size: few
V gene: TRBV20-1
CDR3 DNA: TGCAGTGCCCCCGGGGGGGGTTATAATCAGCCCCAGCATTTT
CDR3 protein: CSAPGGGYNQPQHF

J gene: TRBJ2-3
D gene: -
clone size: -
V gene: TRBV6-1
CDR3 DNA: TGTGCCAGTACTAAAAACGGGGGCCTAACAGATACGCAGTATTTT
CDR3 protein: CASTKNGGLTDTQYF

J gene: TRBJ1-2
D gene: TRBD1
clone size: many
V gene: TRBV6-5
CDR3 DNA: TGTGCCAGCACCCCAGGGGGCGGTCTTGGCTACACCTTC
CDR3 protein: CASTPGGGLGYTF

J gene: TRBJ2-3
D gene: -
clone size: many
V gene: TRBV9
CDR3 DNA: TGTGCCAGCAGCGTAGCGGCGGGTAGCACAGATACGCAGTATTTT
CDR3 protein: CASSVAAGSTDTQYF

J gene: TRBJ2-1
D gene: TRBD2
clone size: -
V gene: TRBV7-8
CDR3 DNA: TGTGCCAGCAGCTTAGGATCTAGCGGTAGATTATACAATGAGCAGTTCTTC
CDR3 protein: CASSLGSSGRLYNEQFF

J gene: TRBJ2-4
D gene: TRBD1
clone size: many
V gene: TRBV12-3/TRBV12-4
CDR3 DNA: TGTGCCAGCAGTTTCCGGGGGACAGGGGAGACCAAAAACATTCAGTACTTC
CDR3 protein: CASSFRGTGETKNIQYF

J gene: TRBJ2-4
D gene: -
clone size: few
V gene: TRBV2
CDR3 DNA: TGTGCCAGCAGTGAATTGTGGGGCGTCAAAAACATTCAGTACTTC
CDR3 protein: CASSELWGVKNIQYF

J gene: TRBJ1-3
D gene: -
clone size: -
V gene: TRBV5-1
CDR3 DNA: TGCGCCAGCAGCTTGGCCCTGACAGCCTCTGGAAACACCATATATTTT
CDR3 protein: CASSLALTASGNTIYF

J gene: TRBJ1-5
D gene: -
clone size: many
V gene: TRBV24-1
CDR3 DNA: TGTGCCACCGGAGGGGATAACAATCAGCCCCAGCATTTT
CDR3 protein: CATGGDNNQPQHF

J gene: TRBJ2-2
D gene: -
clone size: -
V gene: TRBV12-3/TRBV12-4
CDR3 DNA: TGTGCCAGCAGATGGGACACCTACACCGGGGAGCTGTTTTTT
CDR3 protein: CASRWDTYTGELFF

J gene: TRBJ2-1
D gene: TRBD2
clone size: few
V gene: TRBV11-2
CDR3 DNA: TGTGCCAGCAGCCAGGGACTAGCACAGAATGAGCAGTTCTTC
CDR3 protein: CASSQGLAQNEQFF

J gene: TRBJ2-2
D gene: TRBD1
clone size: -
V gene: TRBV6-1
CDR3 DNA: TGTGCCAGCAGTGAAAGGACAGGGGGCAGCACCGGGGAGCTGTTTTTT
CDR3 protein: CASSERTGGSTGELFF

J gene: TRBJ1-6
D gene: TRBD1
clone size: many
V gene: TRBV11-2
CDR3 DNA: TGTGCCAGCAGCTTAGGAGGGAGGGACAGGGGGCTAAGCTCCTATAATTCACCCCTCCACTTT
CDR3 protein: CASSLGGRDRGLSSYNSPLHF

J gene: TRBJ2-6
D gene: TRBD1
clone size: many
V gene: TRBV3-1
CDR3 DNA: TGTGCCAGCAGCCCGACGACAGGGTCCCTCTTCTCTGGGGCCAACGTCCTGACTTTC
CDR3 protein: CASSPTTGSLFSGANVLTF

J gene: TRBJ2-7
D gene: -
clone size: many
V gene: TRBV7-2
CDR3 DNA: TGTGCCAGCGCCCCATCTTTGGAACGGTACGAGCAGTACTTC
CDR3 protein: CASAPSLERYEQYF

J gene: TRBJ2-3
D gene: -
clone size: many
V gene: TRBV20-1
CDR3 DNA: TGCAGTGCTAGAGATAGGGGGGACACAGATACGCAGTATTTT
CDR3 protein: CSARDRGDTDTQYF

J gene: TRBJ1-5
D gene: -
clone size: -
V gene: TRBV6-1
CDR3 DNA: TGTGCCAGCAGCCTTTTTGGGGGGGGGCAGCCCCAGCATTTT
CDR3 protein: CASSLFGGGQPQHF

J gene: TRBJ2-1
D gene: TRBD2
clone size: -
V gene: TRBV6-2/TRBV6-3
CDR3 DNA: TGTGCCAGCAGTTACTCGTCACTAGCGGGGGGGCAAAATGAGCAGTTCTTC
CDR3 protein: CASSYSSLAGGQNEQFF

J gene: TRBJ2-5
D gene: TRBD1
clone size: many
V gene: TRBV10-3
CDR3 DNA: TGTGCCATGGAGGACAGGGGCGACTGCCAAGAGACCCAGTACTTC
CDR3 protein: CAMEDRGDCQETQYF

J gene: TRBJ2-2
D gene: TRBD1
clone size: few
V gene: TRBV7-2
CDR3 DNA: TGTGCCAGCAGCAGGGGACAGGGGGCGAACACCGGGGAGCTGTTTTTT
CDR3 protein: CASSRGQGANTGELFF

J gene: TRBJ2-7
D gene: -
clone size: -
V gene: TRBV7-2
CDR3 DNA: TGTGCCAGCAGTATTTCTGGCGGCGGGGCCTACGAGCAGTACTTC
CDR3 protein: CASSISGGGAYEQYF

J gene: TRBJ2-6
D gene: -
clone size: many
V gene: TRBV7-9
CDR3 DNA: TGTGCCAGCAGTTTAAGGAGCTCTGGGGCCAACGTCCTGACTTTC
CDR3 protein: CASSLRSSGANVLTF

J gene: TRBJ2-3
D gene: -
clone size: many
V gene: TRBV20-1
CDR3 DNA: TGCAGTGCTGGATCTAGGGGAAGGACAGATACGCAGTATTTT
CDR3 protein: CSAGSRGRTDTQYF